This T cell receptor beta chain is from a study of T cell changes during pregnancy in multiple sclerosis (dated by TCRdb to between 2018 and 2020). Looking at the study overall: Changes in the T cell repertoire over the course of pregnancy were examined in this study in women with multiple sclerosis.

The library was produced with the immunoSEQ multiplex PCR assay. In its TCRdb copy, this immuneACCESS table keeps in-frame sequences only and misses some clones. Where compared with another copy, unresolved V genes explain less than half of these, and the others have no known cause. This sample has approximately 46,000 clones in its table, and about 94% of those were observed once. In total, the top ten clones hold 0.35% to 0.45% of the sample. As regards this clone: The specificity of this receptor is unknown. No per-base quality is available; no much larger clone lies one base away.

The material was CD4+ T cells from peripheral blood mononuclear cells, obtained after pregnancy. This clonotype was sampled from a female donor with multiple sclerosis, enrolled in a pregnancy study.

The sequenced DNA: TGTGCCAGCAGCTTAGGGGGCCCCGGGAGCTATGGCTACACCTTC. The resulting protein is CASSLGGPGSYGYTF. Here the chain combines TRBV7-9 and TRBJ1-2, with TRBD1 tentatively as D gene (5 bases match). V is clipped by 1 base and J by 4 bases, and the sequence between their germline boundaries is 13 bases long. Measured from the cysteine to the phenylalanine, the CDR3 is 15 residues long. Only CDR3 DNA is held: 45 bases, read in frame from base 1. CDR1 and CDR2 (SEHNR, FQNEAQ) derive from the germline V gene (reference sequence).